The present T cell receptor beta chain was sequenced within a study of Ad26.COV2.S vaccination and SARS-CoV-2 variants. Sequenced by immunoSEQ multiplex PCR; TCRdb stores in-frame clones only, minus some. The sample holds nearly 95,000 clones; approximately 86% are singletons and the top ten take roughly 15%. This CDR3 has 12 amino acids. Germline CDR1 reads SGHAT; CDR2 reads FQNNGV. Deletions cut 6 bases from V and 5 bases from J, with 8 bases between. This specimen was peripheral blood, taken after recovery from COVID-19. V and J are TRBV11-2 and TRBJ2-4; TRBD1 is a possible D gene (5 bases). This sequence was found in a human donor who had recovered from COVID-19. CDR3 bases: TGTGCCAGCAGTGCGACAGAAAACATTCAGTACTTC. It encodes CASSATENIQYF.